This TCR beta chain derives from a study of vaccination effects on CD4 cells after COVID-19. Study conclusions and caveats: Marked clonal contraction of both clone types appeared late after vaccination. The study dataset contains few convalescent patients and includes no early post-infection timepoints.

As concerns this clone: The antigen is not known.

Sequencing used immunoSEQ multiplex PCR; TCRdb keeps in-frame clones, though not all of them. The repertoire includes 13,000 to 15,000 clones, around 70% of them detected once, and 9.9% sits in the top ten. Sequencing followed a ViraFEST assay step that expanded antigen-specific CD4+ T cells with viral peptide pools. With more than 9 days of culture completed, CD4+ T cells were isolated. Two-dose BNT162b2 or mRNA-1273 vaccination was given to participants. Cultures of some 1.8 million PBMC per well contained about 10 IU/ml IL-2 plus 10 ug/ml peptides. The CDR3 is made up of 15 amino acids. Trimming left V 7 bases short and J 3 bases short, with 15 bases between. Per the germline V gene, CDR1 is MDHEN and CDR2 is SYDVKM.

The genes are TRBV28 and TRBJ2-2; D ambiguous. This TCR was sampled from a human donor who received a COVID-19 vaccine. The source was CD4+ T cells from PBMCs cultured with SARS-CoV-2 spike peptides, collected after COVID-19 vaccination. The DNA for the CDR3 is TGTGCCAGCATCCCGACGGTCCGGGACACCGGGGAGCTGTTTTTT. Amino acid sequence: CASIPTVRDTGELFF.